This TCR beta chain appears in the sequencing data of a study of T-cell reconstitution after alpha-beta-depleted transplantation in children. Study-wide results and limits: T-cell numbers and diversity, one year after transplant, stemmed largely from T cells that were newly produced.

Concerning this clonotype itself: What it binds is unknown.

A TCRbeta library incorporating unique molecular identifiers was prepared. MiXCR was run by TCRdb on the PCR reads, yielding one entry per CDR3 protein. The sample includes a few hundred thousand distinct CDR3 sequences, approximately 13% of them seen just once. This CDR3 comprises 18 residues. The V gene end was trimmed by 2 bases and the J gene end by 5 bases; junction bases not matched to a gene: 11. CDR1 and CDR2 (germline): MDHEN, SYDVKM. The source is a male patient under 18 who had a stem cell transplant for acute myeloid leukemia, so the T cells may come from the graft donor. The V gene is TRBV28, the J gene TRBJ2-5; 13 bases fit TRBD2. The sample consisted of PBMCs, mostly from graft donor cells, taken 360 days after TCRalphabeta/CD19-depleted stem cell transplant. The CDR3 region is CASSLRLGLAGAEETQYF. For the CDR3, the DNA is TGTGCCAGCAGTTTACGCCTTGGACTAGCGGGAGCTGAGGAGACCCAGTACTTC.